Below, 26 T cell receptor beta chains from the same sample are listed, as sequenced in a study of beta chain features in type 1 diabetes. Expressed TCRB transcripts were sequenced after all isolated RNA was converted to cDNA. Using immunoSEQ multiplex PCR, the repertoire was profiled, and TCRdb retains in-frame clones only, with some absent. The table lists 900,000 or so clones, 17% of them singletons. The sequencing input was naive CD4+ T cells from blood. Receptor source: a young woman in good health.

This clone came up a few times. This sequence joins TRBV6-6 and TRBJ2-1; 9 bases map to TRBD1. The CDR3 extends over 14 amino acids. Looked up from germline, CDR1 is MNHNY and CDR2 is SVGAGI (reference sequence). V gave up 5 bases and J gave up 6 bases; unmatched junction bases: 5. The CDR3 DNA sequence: TGTGCCAGCAGTGGGCGGGACAGGGCCAATGAGCAGTTCTTC. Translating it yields CASSGRDRANEQFF.

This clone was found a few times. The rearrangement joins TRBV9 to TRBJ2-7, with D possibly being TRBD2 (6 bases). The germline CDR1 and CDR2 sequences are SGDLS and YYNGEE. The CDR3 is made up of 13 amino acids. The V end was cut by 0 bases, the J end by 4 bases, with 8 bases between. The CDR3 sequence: CASSVGDFYEQYF. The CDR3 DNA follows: TGTGCCAGCAGCGTAGGGGACTTTTACGAGCAGTACTTC. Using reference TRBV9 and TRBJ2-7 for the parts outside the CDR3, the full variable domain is DSGVTQTPKHLITATGQRVTLRCSPRSGDLSVYWYQQSLDQGLQFLIQYYNGEERAKGNILERFSAQQFPDLHSELNLSSLELGDSALYFCASSVGDFYEQYFGPGTRLTVT.

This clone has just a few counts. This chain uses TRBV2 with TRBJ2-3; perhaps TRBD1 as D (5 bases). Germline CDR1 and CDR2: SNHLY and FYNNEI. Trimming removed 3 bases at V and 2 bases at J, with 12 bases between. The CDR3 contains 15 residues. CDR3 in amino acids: CASSDRVRITDTQYF. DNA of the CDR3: TGTGCCAGCAGTGACAGGGTCCGAATCACAGATACGCAGTATTTT. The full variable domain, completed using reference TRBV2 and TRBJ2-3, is EPEVTQTPSHQVTQMGQEVILRCVPISNHLYFYWYRQILGQKVEFLVSFYNNEISEKSEIFDDQFSVERPDGSNFTLKIRSTKLEDSAMYFCASSDRVRITDTQYFGPGTRLTVL.

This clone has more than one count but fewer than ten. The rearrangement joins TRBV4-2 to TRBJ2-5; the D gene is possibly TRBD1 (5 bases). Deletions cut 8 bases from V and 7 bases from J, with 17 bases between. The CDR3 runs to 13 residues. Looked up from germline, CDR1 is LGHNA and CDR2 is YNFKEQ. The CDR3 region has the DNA TGTGCCAGCGGGGTAAGGGGTATGGGGACCCAGTACTTC. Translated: CASGVRGMGTQYF.

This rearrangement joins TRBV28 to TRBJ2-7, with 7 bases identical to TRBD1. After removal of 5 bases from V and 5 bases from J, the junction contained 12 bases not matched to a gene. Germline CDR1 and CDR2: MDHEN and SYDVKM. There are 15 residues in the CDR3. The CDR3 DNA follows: TGTGCCAGCAGTCTCTTGAGGGGGCATCTGAACGAGCAGTACTTC. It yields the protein CASSLLRGHLNEQYF.

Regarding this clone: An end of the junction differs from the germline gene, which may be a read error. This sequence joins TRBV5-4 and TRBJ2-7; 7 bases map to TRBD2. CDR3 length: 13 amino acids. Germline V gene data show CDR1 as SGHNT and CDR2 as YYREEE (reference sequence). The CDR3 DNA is TGCGCCAGCAGCCGGGACGGGGAGGGTGAGCAGTACTTC. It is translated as CASSRDGEGEQYF.

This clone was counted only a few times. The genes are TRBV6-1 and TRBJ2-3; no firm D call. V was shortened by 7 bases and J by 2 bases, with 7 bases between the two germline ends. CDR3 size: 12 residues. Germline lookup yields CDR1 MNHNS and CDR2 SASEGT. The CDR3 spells CASKLSTDTQYF. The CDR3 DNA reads TGTGCCAGCAAATTGTCCACAGATACGCAGTATTTT.

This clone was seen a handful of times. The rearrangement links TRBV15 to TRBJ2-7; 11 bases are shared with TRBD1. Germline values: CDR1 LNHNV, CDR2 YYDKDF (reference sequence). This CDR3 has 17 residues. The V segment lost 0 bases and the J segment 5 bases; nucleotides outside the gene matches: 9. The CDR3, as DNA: TGTGCCACCAGCAGAGATTCCGGACAGGGGGCCTTTGACGAGCAGTACTTC. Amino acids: CATSRDSGQGAFDEQYF.

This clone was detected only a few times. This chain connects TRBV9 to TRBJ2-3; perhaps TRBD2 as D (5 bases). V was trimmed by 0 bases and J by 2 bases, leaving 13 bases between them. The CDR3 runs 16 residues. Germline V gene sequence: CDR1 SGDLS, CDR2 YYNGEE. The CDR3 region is CASSVGVRDDTDTQYF. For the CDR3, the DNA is TGTGCCAGCAGCGTAGGAGTACGGGATGACACAGATACGCAGTATTTT.

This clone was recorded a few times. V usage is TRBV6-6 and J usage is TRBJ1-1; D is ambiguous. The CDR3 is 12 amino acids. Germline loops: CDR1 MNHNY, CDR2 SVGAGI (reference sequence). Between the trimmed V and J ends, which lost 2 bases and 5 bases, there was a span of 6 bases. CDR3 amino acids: CASSYRDTEAFF. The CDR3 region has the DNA TGTGCCAGCAGTTACAGGGATACTGAAGCTTTCTTT.

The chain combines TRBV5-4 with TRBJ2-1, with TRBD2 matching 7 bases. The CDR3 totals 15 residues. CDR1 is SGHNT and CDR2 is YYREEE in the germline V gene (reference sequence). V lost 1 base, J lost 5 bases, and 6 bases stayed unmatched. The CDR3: CASSLSGTTNNEQFF. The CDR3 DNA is TGTGCCAGCAGCTTGTCCGGGACTACGAACAATGAGCAGTTCTTC.

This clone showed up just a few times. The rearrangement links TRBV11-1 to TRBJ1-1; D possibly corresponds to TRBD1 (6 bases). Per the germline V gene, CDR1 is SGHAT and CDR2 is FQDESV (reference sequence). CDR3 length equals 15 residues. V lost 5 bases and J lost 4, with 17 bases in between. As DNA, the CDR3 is TGTGCCAGCAGCCCAGGGGCAGGGTTTGCCACTGAAGCTTTCTTT. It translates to CASSPGAGFATEAFF.

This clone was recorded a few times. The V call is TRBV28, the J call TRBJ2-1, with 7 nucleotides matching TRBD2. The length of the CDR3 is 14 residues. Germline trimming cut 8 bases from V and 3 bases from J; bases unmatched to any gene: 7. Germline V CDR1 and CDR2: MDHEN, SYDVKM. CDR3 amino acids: CASYSSGLYNEQFF. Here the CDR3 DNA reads TGTGCCAGCTATTCTAGCGGCCTCTACAATGAGCAGTTCTTC.

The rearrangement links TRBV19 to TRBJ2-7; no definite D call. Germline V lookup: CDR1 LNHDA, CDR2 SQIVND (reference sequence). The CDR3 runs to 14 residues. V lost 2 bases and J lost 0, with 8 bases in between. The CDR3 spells CASSIRTPSYEQYF. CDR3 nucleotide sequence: TGTGCCAGTAGTATAAGAACACCCTCCTACGAGCAGTACTTC. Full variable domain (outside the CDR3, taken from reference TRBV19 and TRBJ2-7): DGGITQSPKYLFRKEGQNVTLSCEQNLNHDAMYWYRQDPGQGLRLIYYSQIVNDFQKGDIAEGYSVSREKKESFPLTVTSAQKNPTAFYLCASSIRTPSYEQYFGPGTRLTVT.

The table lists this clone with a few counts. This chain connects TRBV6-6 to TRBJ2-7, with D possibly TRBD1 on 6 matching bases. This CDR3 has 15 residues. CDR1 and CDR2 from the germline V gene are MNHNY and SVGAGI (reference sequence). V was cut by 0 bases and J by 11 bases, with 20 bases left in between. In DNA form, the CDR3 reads TGTGCCAGCAGTTACTCCCGGGACAAGTGGGGCCCAAAGTACTTC. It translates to CASSYSRDKWGPKYF.

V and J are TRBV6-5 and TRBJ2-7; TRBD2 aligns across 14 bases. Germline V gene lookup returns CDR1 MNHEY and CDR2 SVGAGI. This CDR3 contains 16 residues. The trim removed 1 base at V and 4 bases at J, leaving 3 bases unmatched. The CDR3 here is CASSYYGTSGSYEQYF. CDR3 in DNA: TGTGCCAGCAGTTACTATGGGACTAGCGGGAGTTACGAGCAGTACTTC.

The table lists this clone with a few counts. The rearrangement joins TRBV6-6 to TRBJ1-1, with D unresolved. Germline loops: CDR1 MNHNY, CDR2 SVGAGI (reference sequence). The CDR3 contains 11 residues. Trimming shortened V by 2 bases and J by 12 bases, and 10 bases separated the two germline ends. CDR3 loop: CASSYRAESFF. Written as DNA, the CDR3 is TGTGCCAGCAGTTACAGGGCAGAATCTTTCTTT.

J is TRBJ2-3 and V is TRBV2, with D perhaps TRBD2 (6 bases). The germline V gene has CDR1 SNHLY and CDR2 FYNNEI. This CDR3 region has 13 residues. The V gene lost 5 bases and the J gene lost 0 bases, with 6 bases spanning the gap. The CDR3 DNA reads TGTGCCAGCAGTAGCGGGAGCACAGATACGCAGTATTTT. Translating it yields CASSSGSTDTQYF.

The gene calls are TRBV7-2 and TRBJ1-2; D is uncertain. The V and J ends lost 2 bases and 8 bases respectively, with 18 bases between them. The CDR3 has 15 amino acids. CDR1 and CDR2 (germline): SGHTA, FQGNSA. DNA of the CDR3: TGTGCCAGCAGCTTATCCGGGCCGAATCTATGGGGCTACACCTTC. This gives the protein CASSLSGPNLWGYTF.

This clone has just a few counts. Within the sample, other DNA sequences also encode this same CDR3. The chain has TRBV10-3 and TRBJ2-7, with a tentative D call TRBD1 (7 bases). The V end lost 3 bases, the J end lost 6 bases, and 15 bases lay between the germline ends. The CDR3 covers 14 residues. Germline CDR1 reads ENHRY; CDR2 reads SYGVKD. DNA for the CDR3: TGTGCCATCAGTGATGGGCAGGGGGGCTCCGAGCAGTACTTC. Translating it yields CAISDGQGGSEQYF.

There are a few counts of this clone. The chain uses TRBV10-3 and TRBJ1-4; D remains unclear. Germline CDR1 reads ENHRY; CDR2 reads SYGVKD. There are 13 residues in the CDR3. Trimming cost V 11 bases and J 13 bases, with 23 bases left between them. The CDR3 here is CAASTEGLIGLFF. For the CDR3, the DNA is TGTGCCGCATCCACAGAGGGTTTGATTGGACTGTTTTTT.

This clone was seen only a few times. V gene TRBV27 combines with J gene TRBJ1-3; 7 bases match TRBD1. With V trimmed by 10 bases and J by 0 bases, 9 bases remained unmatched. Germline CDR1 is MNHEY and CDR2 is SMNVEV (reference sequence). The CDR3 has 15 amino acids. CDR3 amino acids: CATKTGTNSGNTIYF. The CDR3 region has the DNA TGTGCCACCAAGACAGGGACTAACTCTGGAAACACCATATATTTT.

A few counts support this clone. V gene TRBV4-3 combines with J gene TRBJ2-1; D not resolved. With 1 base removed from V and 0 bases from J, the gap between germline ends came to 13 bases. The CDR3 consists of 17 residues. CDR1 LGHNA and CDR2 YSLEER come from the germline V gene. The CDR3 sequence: CASSQVFPPSSYNEQFF. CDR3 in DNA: TGCGCCAGCAGCCAAGTCTTCCCTCCGAGCTCCTACAATGAGCAGTTCTTC.

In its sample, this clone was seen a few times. CDR3 in DNA: TGTGCCAGCAGAGGGGATGTTGAAGCTTTCTTT. Protein product: CASRGDVEAFF. The chain has TRBV28 and TRBJ1-1, with D perhaps matching TRBD1 (5 bases). The V and J ends lost 6 bases and 7 bases respectively, with 9 bases between them. The V gene's germline CDR1 is MDHEN and CDR2 SYDVKM. The CDR3 has 11 residues. The whole variable domain, filled in from reference TRBV28 and TRBJ1-1, reads DVKVTQSSRYLVKRTGEKVFLECVQDMDHENMFWYRQDPGLGLRLIYFSYDVKMKEKGDIPEGYSVSREKKERFSLILESASTNQTSMYLCASRGDVEAFFGQGTRLTVV.

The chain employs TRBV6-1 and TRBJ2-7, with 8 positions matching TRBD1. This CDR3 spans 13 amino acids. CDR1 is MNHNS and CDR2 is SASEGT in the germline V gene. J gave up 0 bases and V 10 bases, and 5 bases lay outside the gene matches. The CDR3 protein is CAIQGASSYEQYF. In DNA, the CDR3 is TGTGCCATCCAGGGGGCGAGCTCCTACGAGCAGTACTTC.

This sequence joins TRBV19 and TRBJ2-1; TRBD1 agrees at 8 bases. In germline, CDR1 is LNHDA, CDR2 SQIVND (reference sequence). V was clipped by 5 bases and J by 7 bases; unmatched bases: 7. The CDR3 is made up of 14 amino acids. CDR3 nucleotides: TGTGCCAGTAGTGGATCAACAGGGGGGAATGAGCAGTTCTTC. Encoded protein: CASSGSTGGNEQFF.